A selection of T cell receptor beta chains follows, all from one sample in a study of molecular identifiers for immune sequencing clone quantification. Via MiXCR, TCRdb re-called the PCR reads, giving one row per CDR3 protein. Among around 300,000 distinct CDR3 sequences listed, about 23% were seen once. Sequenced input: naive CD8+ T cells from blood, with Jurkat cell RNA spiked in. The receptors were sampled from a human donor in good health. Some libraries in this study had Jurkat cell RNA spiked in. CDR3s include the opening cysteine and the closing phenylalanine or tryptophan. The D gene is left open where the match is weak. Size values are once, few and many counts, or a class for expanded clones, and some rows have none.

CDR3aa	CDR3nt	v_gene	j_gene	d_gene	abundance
CASSPPFGEQFF	TGTGCCAGCAGCCCCCCCTTCGGTGAGCAGTTCTTC	TRBV11-2	TRBJ2-1	NA	many
CASSLWAGGAYEQYF	TGTGCCAGCAGCTTATGGGCGGGGGGGGCCTACGAGCAGTACTTC	TRBV7-9	TRBJ2-7	TRBD2	few
CSTREVGGLTEAFF	TGCAGTACTAGAGAAGTAGGGGGCTTGACTGAAGCTTTCTTT	TRBV20-1	TRBJ1-1	TRBD1	NA
CASSLGTGLSGANVLTF	TGTGCCAGCAGCTTGGGGACAGGTCTCTCTGGGGCCAACGTCCTGACTTTC	TRBV11-1	TRBJ2-6	TRBD1	few
CASSYATGGKAFF	TGTGCCAGCAGTTACGCGACAGGGGGAAAAGCTTTCTTT	TRBV6-2/TRBV6-3	TRBJ1-1	TRBD1	many
CASSLASGGSTYSYNEQLF	TGTGCCAGCAGCTTAGCTAGCGGGGGGTCTACCTACTCCTACAATGAGCAGCTCTTC	TRBV11-2	TRBJ2-1	TRBD2	NA
CASSLQGAGAFF	TGTGCCAGCAGTTTGCAGGGCGCTGGAGCTTTCTTT	TRBV27	TRBJ1-1	NA	NA
CASSSPSGGPGEQYF	TGTGCCAGCAGCTCCCCTAGCGGGGGCCCGGGGGAGCAGTACTTC	TRBV7-9	TRBJ2-7	TRBD2	NA
CASLAGEETQYF	TGTGCCAGCTTAGCGGGGGAAGAGACCCAGTACTTC	TRBV2	TRBJ2-5	TRBD2	few
CASSISSSGANVLTF	TGTGCCAGTAGTATTAGCAGCTCTGGGGCCAACGTCCTGACTTTC	TRBV19	TRBJ2-6	NA	NA
CASRPRPADEQYF	TGTGCCAGCAGACCCAGGCCAGCTGACGAGCAGTACTTC	TRBV28	TRBJ2-7	NA	NA
CASSFEGLRNQPQHF	TGTGCCAGCAGTTTCGAGGGGCTAAGGAATCAGCCCCAGCATTTT	TRBV12-3/TRBV12-4	TRBJ1-5	NA	NA
CASSAGDRVDQPQHF	TGTGCCAGCAGCGCGGGAGACAGGGTGGATCAGCCCCAGCATTTT	TRBV13	TRBJ1-5	TRBD1	few
CAWMGVPTGGYGYTF	TGTGCCTGGATGGGGGTCCCCACTGGAGGATATGGCTACACCTTC	TRBV30	TRBJ1-2	NA	few
CASSYSASLGETQYF	TGTGCCAGCAGTTACTCGGCTAGCTTAGGAGAGACCCAGTACTTC	TRBV6-5	TRBJ2-5	NA	many
CSARGAQRDRLYEKLFF	TGCAGTGCTAGAGGAGCCCAGCGGGACAGGTTATATGAAAAACTGTTTTTT	TRBV20-1	TRBJ1-4	TRBD1	many
CASSRKQDTYYGYTF	TGCGCCAGCAGCCGGAAACAGGACACATACTATGGCTACACCTTC	TRBV4-3	TRBJ1-2	NA	many
CASSYVAGGKAGELFF	TGTGCCAGCAGTTACGTTGCGGGAGGAAAGGCCGGGGAGCTGTTTTTT	TRBV6-2/TRBV6-3	TRBJ2-2	TRBD2	NA
CAISEWSAGQETQYF	TGTGCCATCAGTGAGTGGAGCGCTGGTCAAGAGACCCAGTACTTC	TRBV10-3	TRBJ2-5	NA	few
CASSPDNSYEQYF	TGTGCCAGCAGCCCGGACAACTCCTACGAGCAGTACTTC	TRBV12-3/TRBV12-4	TRBJ2-7	NA	few
CASSLGSRTDTQYF	TGTGCCAGCAGTTTAGGTTCCCGCACAGATACGCAGTATTTT	TRBV12-3/TRBV12-4	TRBJ2-3	NA	many
CATSRGDQETQYF	TGTGCCACCAGCAGGGGAGATCAAGAGACCCAGTACTTC	TRBV15	TRBJ2-5	NA	NA
CASSQTGQGREKLFF	TGTGCCAGCAGCCAAACCGGACAGGGGCGTGAAAAACTGTTTTTT	TRBV14	TRBJ1-4	TRBD1	many
CASSPLRDISNQPQHF	TGCGCCAGCAGCCCTCTCCGGGACATTAGCAATCAGCCCCAGCATTTT	TRBV5-1	TRBJ1-5	NA	many
CASSRPDLETQYF	TGTGCCAGCAGTCGACCGGACCTAGAGACCCAGTACTTC	TRBV27	TRBJ2-5	NA	few
CASSFEDEQFF	TGTGCCAGCAGTTTCGAGGATGAGCAGTTCTTC	TRBV28	TRBJ2-1	NA	NA
CASSYGWVYEQYF	TGTGCCAGCAGTTACGGTTGGGTCTACGAGCAGTACTTC	TRBV6-5	TRBJ2-7	NA	NA
CASTRGRTDHPSNYGYTF	TGTGCCAGCACGAGGGGGCGGACCGACCACCCTTCTAACTATGGCTACACCTTC	TRBV3-1	TRBJ1-2	TRBD1	once
CASGLAGGADTEAFF	TGTGCTAGTGGTCTAGCAGGGGGCGCGGACACTGAAGCTTTCTTT	TRBV12-5	TRBJ1-1	TRBD1	many
CASSPGQADSYEQYF	TGCGCCAGCAGCCCAGGACAGGCGGACTCCTACGAGCAGTACTTC	TRBV4-3	TRBJ2-7	TRBD1	few
CSARGAVGGLRHF	TGCAGTGCTAGAGGGGCGGTAGGGGGCCTTAGGCATTTT	TRBV20-1	TRBJ1-5	TRBD1	many
CASSPGGKEQYF	TGTGCCAGCAGCCCCGGGGGAAAGGAGCAGTACTTC	TRBV5-4	TRBJ2-7	NA	many
CASSYSLTGLGYAF	TGTGCCAGCAGCTACTCCCTGACAGGGCTTGGCTACGCCTTC	TRBV12-3/TRBV12-4	TRBJ1-2	TRBD1	NA
CASSLVFASGPSTDTQYF	TGCGCCAGCAGCTTGGTGTTCGCGTCCGGGCCAAGCACAGATACGCAGTATTTT	TRBV5-1	TRBJ2-3	NA	NA
CASSQDMQLSNQPQHF	TGTGCCAGCAGTCAAGACATGCAGCTTAGCAATCAGCCCCAGCATTTT	TRBV5-5	TRBJ1-5	NA	many
CASSFGQVQAFF	TGTGCCAGCAGTTTTGGGCAGGTTCAAGCTTTCTTT	TRBV12-3/TRBV12-4	TRBJ1-1	NA	many
CASSVASYNEQFF	TGTGCCAGCAGTGTCGCGTCCTACAATGAGCAGTTCTTC	TRBV25-1	TRBJ2-1	NA	many
CATSRDPPDRVFNVQFF	TGTGCCACCAGCAGAGATCCCCCGGACAGGGTTTTCAATGTGCAGTTCTTC	TRBV15	TRBJ2-1	TRBD1	NA
CASSYLELYEQYF	TGTGCCAGCAGTTACCTGGAATTATACGAGCAGTACTTC	TRBV6-6	TRBJ2-7	NA	many
CASGVYTGGDTGELFF	TGTGCCAGCGGAGTCTACACAGGGGGCGACACCGGGGAGCTGTTTTTT	TRBV4-2	TRBJ2-2	TRBD1	many
CASSYTSVSYNEQFF	TGTGCCAGCAGTTATACTAGCGTCTCCTACAATGAGCAGTTCTTC	TRBV6-2/TRBV6-3	TRBJ2-1	TRBD2	NA
CSARLSGLHPFEQYF	TGCAGTGCTCGCCTCTCAGGGTTGCACCCTTTCGAGCAGTACTTC	TRBV20-1	TRBJ2-7	NA	NA
CASSSQGIRVFYEQYF	TGTGCCAGCAGCAGTCAAGGGATTAGAGTATTCTACGAGCAGTACTTC	TRBV27	TRBJ2-7	NA	many
CASTPPRPGQGTEKLFF	TGTGCCAGCACCCCCCCCCGTCCTGGACAGGGAACTGAAAAACTGTTTTTT	TRBV27	TRBJ1-4	TRBD1	NA
CATTPGPGKGEETQYF	TGCGCCACCACACCCGGGCCAGGAAAGGGGGAAGAGACCCAGTACTTC	TRBV5-1	TRBJ2-5	NA	NA
CASSSSPTGYEQYF	TGTGCCAGTAGTTCCTCCCCCACAGGGTACGAGCAGTACTTC	TRBV19	TRBJ2-7	NA	NA
CASSPDRGTTYEQYF	TGCGCCAGCAGCCCGGACAGGGGAACGACCTACGAGCAGTACTTC	TRBV4-3	TRBJ2-7	TRBD1	many
CASSSGDRPYEQYF	TGTGCCAGCAGCTCGGGGGACAGGCCCTACGAGCAGTACTTC	TRBV7-2	TRBJ2-7	TRBD1	many
CASSQAAASSYEQYF	TGCGCCAGCAGCCAAGCCGCAGCCAGCAGCTACGAGCAGTACTTC	TRBV4-3	TRBJ2-7	NA	NA
CASSLVWGQGATEAFF	TGTGCCAGCAGCTTGGTTTGGGGACAGGGGGCCACTGAAGCTTTCTTT	TRBV5-6	TRBJ1-1	TRBD1	few
CASSLSAGAESTDTQYF	TGTGCCAGCAGTTTATCTGCCGGGGCGGAAAGCACAGATACGCAGTATTTT	TRBV27	TRBJ2-3	NA	once
CASSPAWGSNYGYTF	TGTGCCAGTAGTCCCGCGTGGGGTTCTAACTATGGCTACACCTTC	TRBV19	TRBJ1-2	NA	many
CAITVAGECPYEQYF	TGTGCCATCACGGTAGCGGGAGAGTGCCCGTACGAGCAGTACTTC	TRBV11-3	TRBJ2-7	TRBD2	NA
CASSGGSTGVLYEQYF	TGTGCCAGCAGCGGAGGGTCGACAGGCGTGCTCTACGAGCAGTACTTC	TRBV9	TRBJ2-7	NA	NA
CAWTPAAGNIQYF	TGTGCCTGGACACCCGCAGCGGGAAACATTCAGTACTTC	TRBV30	TRBJ2-4	NA	NA
CASSAGTSTDTQYF	TGTGCCAGCAGCGCCGGGACTAGCACTGATACGCAGTATTTT	TRBV12-3/TRBV12-4	TRBJ2-3	TRBD2	NA
CASSLADAGTRYF	TGTGCCAGCAGTTTGGCGGATGCAGGTACCCGGTACTTC	TRBV27	TRBJ2-5	NA	NA
CASSEWVEREQYF	TGTGCCAGCAGTGAATGGGTAGAACGAGAGCAGTACTTC	TRBV2	TRBJ2-7	NA	NA
CATRQGANTGELFF	TGTGCCACAAGACAGGGGGCGAACACCGGGGAGCTGTTTTTT	TRBV13	TRBJ2-2	TRBD1	few